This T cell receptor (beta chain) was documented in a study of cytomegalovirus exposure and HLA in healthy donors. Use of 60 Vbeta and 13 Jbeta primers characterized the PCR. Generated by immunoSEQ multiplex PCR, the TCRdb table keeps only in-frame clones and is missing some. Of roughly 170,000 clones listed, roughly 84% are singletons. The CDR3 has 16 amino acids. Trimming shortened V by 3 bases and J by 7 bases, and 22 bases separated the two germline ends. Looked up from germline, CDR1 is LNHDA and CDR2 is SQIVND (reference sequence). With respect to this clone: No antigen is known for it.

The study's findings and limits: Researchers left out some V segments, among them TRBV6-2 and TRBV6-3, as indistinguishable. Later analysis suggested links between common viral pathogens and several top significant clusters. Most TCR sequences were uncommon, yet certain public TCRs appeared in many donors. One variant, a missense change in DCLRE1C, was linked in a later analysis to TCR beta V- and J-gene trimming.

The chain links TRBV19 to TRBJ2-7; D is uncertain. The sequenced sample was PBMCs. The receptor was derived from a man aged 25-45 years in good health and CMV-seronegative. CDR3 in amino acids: CASSIVPGVLVREQYF. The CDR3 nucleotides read TGTGCCAGTAGTATTGTCCCCGGAGTACTCGTGAGGGAGCAGTACTTC. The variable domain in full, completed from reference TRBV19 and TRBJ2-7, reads DGGITQSPKYLFRKEGQNVTLSCEQNLNHDAMYWYRQDPGQGLRLIYYSQIVNDFQKGDIAEGYSVSREKKESFPLTVTSAQKNPTAFYLCASSIVPGVLVREQYFGPGTRLTVT.